The rows below give T cell receptor beta chains drawn from one sample of a study of early T cells in non-severe SARS-CoV-2 infection. MiXCR, applied by TCRdb to the 5' RACE reads, yields one record per CDR3 protein. This table has about 22,000 distinct CDR3 sequences, 4.5% appearing once. The sample consisted of whole blood. These TCRs come from an adult who was a healthcare worker with PCR-confirmed SARS-CoV-2 infection or an uninfected control (not recorded which). CDR3s include the opening cysteine and the closing phenylalanine or tryptophan. Each record gives: D gene, V gene, J gene, clone size, CDR3 protein, CDR3 DNA. A D gene is named only where the DNA matches it firmly. Some rows have no size entry. The others give once, few or many, or a class for an expanded clone.

.	TRBV4-2	TRBJ2-1	.	CASSQVSGSNNEQFF	TGTGCCAGCAGCCAAGTCTCCGGGAGTAACAATGAGCAGTTCTTC
.	TRBV7-9	TRBJ1-5	many	CASSPTGSNQPQHF	TGTGCCAGCAGCCCTACAGGGAGCAATCAGCCCCAGCATTTT
TRBD1	TRBV6-5	TRBJ1-6	many	CASSYSGQGGSPLHF	TGTGCCAGCAGTTACTCCGGACAGGGAGGCTCACCCCTCCACTTT
.	TRBV7-2	TRBJ1-5	.	CASSFRGNQPQHF	TGTGCCAGCAGCTTCAGGGGAAATCAGCCCCAGCATTTT
.	TRBV29-1	TRBJ2-3	many	CSPVAFTSTDTQYF	TGCAGCCCGGTGGCTTTTACTAGCACAGATACGCAGTATTTT
TRBD1	TRBV19	TRBJ1-5	.	CASRTGTGGGQPQHF	TGTGCCAGTAGGACCGGGACAGGGGGCGGTCAGCCCCAGCATTTT
TRBD1	TRBV28	TRBJ2-7	medium-sized	CASSLPTNRTGDSYEQYF	TGTGCCAGCAGTTTACCCACAAACCGGACAGGGGACTCCTACGAGCAGTACTTC
.	TRBV28	TRBJ2-1	many	CASSVDSYNEQFF	TGTGCCAGCAGTGTGGACTCCTACAATGAGCAGTTCTTC
TRBD2	TRBV7-2	TRBJ2-3	few	CASSPWGGRADTQYF	TGTGCCAGCAGCCCCTGGGGGGGGAGGGCAGATACGCAGTATTTT
.	TRBV6-5	TRBJ2-7	.	CASNQGGAYEQYF	TGTGCCAGTAACCAAGGGGGTGCCTACGAGCAGTACTTC
.	TRBV6-1	TRBJ2-5	.	CASTQRGTQYF	TGTGCCAGCACACAAAGGGGGACCCAGTACTTC
TRBD2	TRBV2	TRBJ2-1	many	CASSGVAGYNEQFF	TGTGCCAGCAGTGGGGTAGCGGGCTACAATGAGCAGTTCTTC